Following are 6 T cell receptor beta chains from one sample sequenced in a study of T cell repertoires in cytomegalovirus infection (dated by TCRdb to between 2018 and 2021). The intended sense of this specimen's treatment or condition label: in vitro stimulation with specific CMV peptide epitopes to enrich CMV-specific T cells. Sequencing instrument: Illumina HiSeq 1500. TCRdb trimmed the raw reads at Q25, called clones with MiXCR and kept productive beta chains. Rows merge per CDR3 protein into single entries with the most common DNA and genes. Present in this sample are roughly 570,000 distinct CDR3 sequences, under 45% of which were seen just once. The ten largest clonotypes hold 48% of the sample. The antigens of these receptors remain unknown. The sequenced sample was cultured PBMCs, obtained from culture after CMV antigen stimulation. These receptors originate from a human donor in good health (CMV status not recorded). Some clones in this sample may be carry-over from other donors' samples.

This clonotype was recorded many times. This sequence joins TRBV7-2 and TRBJ2-5; D is unresolved. Germline values: CDR1 SGHTA, CDR2 FQGNSA. This CDR3 has 14 amino acids. V was trimmed by 5 bases and J by 1 base, leaving 11 bases between them. This chain's CDR3 is CASSINPAQETQYF. CDR3 nucleotide sequence: TGTGCCAGCAGCATAAACCCTGCCCAAGAGACCCAGTACTTC.

This clonotype has more than one count but fewer than ten. CDR3 coding DNA: TGCAGTGACCGTAGCGCCTACAACACAGATACGCAGTATTTT. This translates into CSDRSAYNTDTQYF. The rearrangement uses TRBV20-1 and TRBJ2-3; TRBD2 is a possible D gene (5 bases). Trimming pared 7 bases from V and 2 bases from J, leaving 16 bases between. The CDR3 extends over 14 amino acids. From germline, CDR1 is DFQATT and CDR2 SNEGSKA (reference sequence).

The chain is built from TRBV3-1 and TRBJ2-3; 13 bases line up with TRBD2. Looked up from germline, CDR1 is LGHDT and CDR2 is YNNKEL (reference sequence). Germline trimming cut 1 base from V and 4 bases from J; bases unmatched to any gene: 11. This CDR3 contains 19 residues. CDR3 loop: CASSQGKLAGGPLADTQYF. The CDR3 region has the DNA TGTGCCAGCAGCCAAGGGAAACTAGCGGGGGGGCCGTTAGCAGATACGCAGTATTTT.

The chain recombines TRBV5-1 with TRBJ1-6; D possibly corresponds to TRBD1 (5 bases). The CDR3 runs to 15 residues. The germline V and J ends were trimmed by 4 bases and 8 bases, with 16 bases remaining between them. The V gene's germline CDR1 is SGHRS and CDR2 YFSETQ. As DNA, the CDR3 is TGCGCCAGCAGCACCCTGGGACCGGGGGATTCACCCCTCCACTTT. Translation gives CASSTLGPGDSPLHF.

The V call is TRBV11-2, the J call TRBJ2-4, with unresolved D. CDR3 size: 12 residues. The ends were cut back, 5 bases at V and 6 bases at J, with 8 bases in the middle. Germline CDR1 SGHAT, CDR2 FQNNGV. This chain's CDR3 is CASSTGRNIQYF. The CDR3, as DNA: TGTGCCAGCAGCACTGGACGAAACATTCAGTACTTC.

In this sample, this clonotype turned up a few times. The chain is built from TRBV12-3 or TRBV12-4 and TRBJ1-3; TRBD1 matches 9 bases. This CDR3 is 16 amino acids long. V shed 5 bases, J shed 3 bases, and the junction held 8 bases outside the gene matches. The CDR3 bases are TGTGCCAGCAGTCCGGGGACAGGGTTAGGTGGAAACACCATATATTTT. It specifies CASSPGTGLGGNTIYF.